This T cell receptor (beta chain) is drawn from a study of PD-1 blockade in classical Hodgkin lymphoma. About the study: Each patient was given nivolumab 3 mg/kg through a vein every 2 weeks. Whole-study results and caveats: Whoever responded completely had baseline diversity much like that seen in newly diagnosed patients.

V lost 2 bases to trimming and J lost 4 bases, with 6 bases between them. Germline values: CDR1 SGHAT, CDR2 FQNNGV. The CDR3 has 13 residues. TCRdb keeps only in-frame clones here, not all; method: immunoSEQ multiplex PCR. This table holds roughly 90,000 clones, roughly 79% found once. Comment on this clone: Its antigen is not known.

Relapses following autologous stem cell transplantation were seen in all patients, with brentuximab vedotin exposure varying. The receptor's source is a human donor with classical Hodgkin lymphoma. The rearrangement uses TRBV11-2 and TRBJ2-1; D not resolved. The starting material was peripheral blood mononuclear cells (PBMCs), obtained before the second cycle of nivolumab. The CDR3 reads CASSLSVYNEQFF. The DNA for the CDR3 is TGTGCCAGCAGCTTATCGGTGTACAATGAGCAGTTCTTC.